Here is one T cell receptor (beta chain) with its context. Its antigen is unknown. These data are taken from a study of cytomegalovirus exposure and HLA in healthy donors. Study outcomes and limitations: The tendency of first-cohort TCR clusters to co-occur in the 120 or so validation repertoires was the finding of a later analysis.

Profiled with immunoSEQ multiplex PCR; TCRdb holds only in-frame clones, not every one. The sample has around 300,000 clones; around 89% are singletons. Looked up from germline, CDR1 is SGHTA and CDR2 is FQGTGA. V was pared by 5 bases and J by 0 bases, with 11 bases between. The CDR3 covers 15 residues. The sequenced sample was PBMCs. The TCR originated in a woman between 18 and 30 years old in good health and CMV-seronegative. This sequence joins TRBV7-3 and TRBJ2-1; no reliable D call. CDR3 sequence: CASSLIPDSYNEQFF. The DNA for the CDR3 is TGTGCCAGCAGCCTGATCCCAGACTCCTACAATGAGCAGTTCTTC.